A single sample is the source of the 6 T cell receptor beta chains below, sequenced in a study of shared clonotypes between healthy human individuals. Here immunoSEQ multiplex PCR was the method, and the copy in TCRdb shows in-frame clones only, minus some. Found here are under 600,000 clones, less than 98% of them singletons; the top ten hold about 0.06%. The specimen was naive CD4+ T cells sorted from blood. Subset specified: CD45RA+ positively selected. The source of these receptors is a woman aged 25 to 45 in good health.

The J gene is TRBJ2-5, the V gene TRBV19, with D possibly TRBD2 on 6 matching bases. The CDR3 covers 14 residues. Germline CDR1 LNHDA, CDR2 SQIVND (reference sequence). Trimming removed 5 bases from V and 11 bases from J, with 21 bases in between. The CDR3 protein is CASSDATHSREQYF. CDR3 DNA: TGTGCCAGTAGTGACGCAACTCATAGCCGGGAGCAGTACTTC.

The chain combines TRBV4-1 with TRBJ2-5; 9 bases are a match to TRBD1. The CDR3 is 16 residues long. V lost 4 bases and J lost 11; bases outside the gene matches: 17. Germline V lookup: CDR1 MGHRA, CDR2 YSYEKL. CDR3 residues: CASSRNARDRDREQYF. The CDR3 nucleotides read TGCGCCAGCAGCCGCAACGCCCGGGACAGGGATAGGGAGCAGTACTTC.

The chain recombines TRBV28 with TRBJ1-2, with a weak D call TRBD1 (5 bases). V was trimmed by 7 bases and J by 3 bases, leaving 12 bases between them. The CDR3 sequence is 13 residues long. Germline V gene sequence: CDR1 MDHEN, CDR2 SYDVKM. CDR3 DNA: TGTGCCAGCACCCAGACAGACGACTATGGCTACACCTTC. It encodes CASTQTDDYGYTF.

The J gene is TRBJ2-3, the V gene TRBV5-1; D possibly corresponds to TRBD2 (6 bases). The germline V gene has CDR1 SGHRS and CDR2 YFSETQ. The CDR3 length is 18 residues. With 2 bases removed from V and 0 bases from J, the gap between germline ends came to 19 bases. The DNA of the CDR3 is TGCGCCAGCAGCTTCTATGCGGGACGCCGGATTAGCACAGATACGCAGTATTTT. Translation: CASSFYAGRRISTDTQYF.

The CDR3 nucleotides read TGTGCCAGTAGTATCGGGGGGCCCCGACTAGAGCAGTTCTTC. Protein sequence: CASSIGGPRLEQFF. The J gene is TRBJ2-1, the V gene TRBV19; possible D gene TRBD2, 7 bases. The CDR3 extends over 14 amino acids. Looked up from germline, CDR1 is LNHDA and CDR2 is SQIVND (reference sequence). Trimming cost V 3 bases and J 10 bases, with 16 bases left between them.

The chain employs TRBV28 and TRBJ2-3, with D perhaps matching TRBD2 (5 bases). V dropped 4 bases and J dropped 4 bases, with 18 bases sitting between them. CDR1 is MDHEN and CDR2 is SYDVKM in the germline V gene. This CDR3 comprises 16 residues. As DNA, the CDR3 is TGTGCCAGCAGTTCCCAGGTAGTTCTAGCACCAGATACGCAGTATTTT. Protein sequence: CASSSQVVLAPDTQYF.